This TCR beta chain comes out of a study of somatic mutations in cytotoxic T cells in rheumatoid arthritis. Only a few counts were recorded for this clone. Its antigen remains unidentified. J gave up 4 bases and V 6 bases, and 5 bases lay outside the gene matches. Per germline, CDR1 SNHLY and CDR2 FYNNEI. The length of the CDR3 is 14 residues. Produced via immunoSEQ multiplex PCR; TCRdb's table is partial and in-frame only. The sample lists about 4,200 clones, around 77% seen once, with 38% in the top ten. Study-wide results and caveats: The authors did not adjust the slight TRBV07 underrepresentation in rheumatoid arthritis patients for multiple comparisons.

Sequenced input: CD8+ T cells sorted from blood. The sequence was obtained from an adult with rheumatoid arthritis. The chain uses TRBV2 and TRBJ2-7; 11 bases match TRBD1. The CDR3 sequence is CASSRDRGGYEQYF. Here the CDR3 DNA reads TGTGCCAGCAGCCGGGACAGGGGGGGATACGAGCAGTACTTC.